This T cell receptor (beta chain) appears in the sequencing data of a study of T cells after yellow fever vaccination. Findings and caveats of the study: Subsequent booster samples again held most clones from primary vaccination (96% CD4, about 85% CD8).

Germline CDR1 SGHRS, CDR2 YFSETQ. Trimming took 4 bases from V and 4 from J, leaving 8 bases between them. This CDR3 comprises 12 residues. This clonotype appeared a single time. The target antigen is unknown. Generation of TCR cDNA used 5'RACE template switching (which added a universal primer site and UMIs). TCRdb re-called the 5' RACE reads with MiXCR, one entry per CDR3 protein. The table has hundreds of thousands of distinct CDR3 sequences, 13% seen once; the top ten hold about 14%. The J gene is TRBJ1-1, the V gene TRBV5-1; maybe TRBD1 (5 bases). This receptor was taken from a man aged 25 to 40 who received the YFV17D yellow fever vaccine. The sequences come from PBMCs, collected on the day of the yellow fever booster vaccination. The CDR3 loop is CASSTGITEAFF. In DNA, the CDR3 is TGCGCCAGCAGCACAGGCATCACTGAAGCTTTCTTT.